Listed below are T cell receptor beta chains from one sample, sequenced in a study of control samples from healthy donors and cancer patients. Profiled with immunoSEQ multiplex PCR; TCRdb holds only in-frame clones, not every one. Of approximately 58,000 clones listed, about 85% are singletons. The sample comprised PBMCs. All receptors derive from a man between 60 and 70 years old with head and neck cancer. Both conserved end residues are part of each CDR3. Each record gives: V gene, D gene, J gene, clone size, CDR3 DNA, CDR3 protein. A D gene is named only where the DNA matches it firmly. Only some rows state a clone size, as once, few, many or a class for expanded clones.

v_call: TRBV5-4; d_call: NA; j_call: TRBJ1-2; clone_size: once; cdr3_nt: TGTGCCAGCAGTTCCCACGTAGAGGGTCGCGACTATGGCTACACCTTC; cdr3_aa: CASSSHVEGRDYGYTF
v_call: TRBV5-4; d_call: TRBD1; j_call: TRBJ1-1; clone_size: few; cdr3_nt: TGTGCCAGCAACTTAGGACAGGGGAAGACTGAAGCTTTCTTT; cdr3_aa: CASNLGQGKTEAFF
v_call: TRBV7-9; d_call: NA; j_call: TRBJ2-3; clone_size: NA; cdr3_nt: TGTGCCAGCAGCTTATCCAGCACAGATACGCAGTATTTT; cdr3_aa: CASSLSSTDTQYF
v_call: TRBV7-2; d_call: NA; j_call: TRBJ1-2; clone_size: NA; cdr3_nt: TGTGCCAGCAGCTTAGCCTCCGGGACGTCTAACTATGGCTACACCTTC; cdr3_aa: CASSLASGTSNYGYTF
v_call: TRBV24-1; d_call: TRBD2; j_call: TRBJ2-3; clone_size: NA; cdr3_nt: TGTGCCACCAGTCAATCCGCGGGAGGAGATACGCAGTATTTT; cdr3_aa: CATSQSAGGDTQYF
v_call: TRBV4-1; d_call: NA; j_call: TRBJ2-7; clone_size: NA; cdr3_nt: TGCGCCAGCAGCCAAGCCGGGGGTAACCACGAGCAGTACTTC; cdr3_aa: CASSQAGGNHEQYF
v_call: TRBV7-2; d_call: TRBD2; j_call: TRBJ2-5; clone_size: NA; cdr3_nt: TGTGCCAGCAGCCCTTATTCACCCGCGGGAGGACCCCTAGGAGAGACCCAGTACTTC; cdr3_aa: CASSPYSPAGGPLGETQYF
v_call: TRBV5-8; d_call: TRBD1; j_call: TRBJ1-2; clone_size: NA; cdr3_nt: TGTGCCAGCAGCGTCACAGGGGTGGACTATGGCTACACCTTC; cdr3_aa: CASSVTGVDYGYTF
v_call: TRBV7-2; d_call: NA; j_call: TRBJ1-2; clone_size: few; cdr3_nt: TGTGCCAGCAGCTTAGGAGGGACGGGGGTGGACTATGGCTACACCTTC; cdr3_aa: CASSLGGTGVDYGYTF
v_call: TRBV7-2; d_call: TRBD2; j_call: TRBJ2-1; clone_size: NA; cdr3_nt: TGTGCCAGCAGCTTAGTTCCGCGCGGGGGGTACAATGAGCAGTTCTTC; cdr3_aa: CASSLVPRGGYNEQFF
v_call: TRBV29-1; d_call: TRBD1; j_call: TRBJ1-4; clone_size: NA; cdr3_nt: TGCAGCGTTGATACAGGGGCTAATGAAAAACTGTTTTTT; cdr3_aa: CSVDTGANEKLFF
v_call: TRBV5-6; d_call: TRBD1; j_call: TRBJ1-1; clone_size: NA; cdr3_nt: TGTGCCAGCAGGGACAGGGGGCTGAGCGGCACTGAAGCTTTCTTT; cdr3_aa: CASRDRGLSGTEAFF
v_call: TRBV3-1/TRBV3-2; d_call: NA; j_call: TRBJ2-7; clone_size: NA; cdr3_nt: TGTGCCAGCAGCCAAGATAGAAGGCCACTACACGAGCAGTACTTC; cdr3_aa: CASSQDRRPLHEQYF
v_call: TRBV5-1; d_call: NA; j_call: TRBJ2-7; clone_size: NA; cdr3_nt: TGCGCCAGCAGCTTGGTTGTCGCCGCGGAGCAGTACTTC; cdr3_aa: CASSLVVAAEQYF
v_call: TRBV25-1; d_call: TRBD1; j_call: TRBJ1-2; clone_size: NA; cdr3_nt: TGTGCCAGCAGTACCTCCGGGACAGGGGATAACTATGGCTACACCTTC; cdr3_aa: CASSTSGTGDNYGYTF
v_call: TRBV6-2/TRBV6-3; d_call: NA; j_call: TRBJ2-1; clone_size: NA; cdr3_nt: TGTGCCAGCAGTTCGATCACCTTGTTGGCAGGGCACAATGAGCAGTTCTTC; cdr3_aa: CASSSITLLAGHNEQFF
v_call: TRBV6-6; d_call: NA; j_call: TRBJ1-5; clone_size: NA; cdr3_nt: TGTGCCAGCAGTTACGAGATCAATCAGCCCCAGCATTTT; cdr3_aa: CASSYEINQPQHF
v_call: TRBV10-2; d_call: NA; j_call: TRBJ1-6; clone_size: NA; cdr3_nt: TGCGCCAGCAGTGCAGACATCGACTATTCACCCCTCCACTTT; cdr3_aa: CASSADIDYSPLHF
v_call: TRBV12-3/TRBV12-4; d_call: NA; j_call: TRBJ2-7; clone_size: NA; cdr3_nt: TGTGCCAGCAGTCCCAGACGGGGGTCCGAGCAGTACTTC; cdr3_aa: CASSPRRGSEQYF
v_call: TRBV28; d_call: NA; j_call: TRBJ2-2; clone_size: NA; cdr3_nt: TGTGCCAGCAGATCCACCGGGGAGCTGTTTTTT; cdr3_aa: CASRSTGELFF
v_call: TRBV5-4; d_call: TRBD1; j_call: TRBJ2-7; clone_size: once; cdr3_nt: TGTGCCAGCAGCTCCAGGACAGGGGGGGCCTACGAGCAGTACTTC; cdr3_aa: CASSSRTGGAYEQYF
v_call: TRBV18; d_call: TRBD2; j_call: TRBJ2-5; clone_size: NA; cdr3_nt: TGTGCCAGCTCGACTAGCGGGAGTGAGACCCAGTACTTC; cdr3_aa: CASSTSGSETQYF
v_call: TRBV21-1; d_call: NA; j_call: TRBJ2-2; clone_size: NA; cdr3_nt: TGTGCCAGCAGCAAATCGACACAGGAACCGGACGTTGGGGAGCTGTTTTTT; cdr3_aa: CASSKSTQEPDVGELFF
v_call: TRBV5-1; d_call: TRBD2; j_call: TRBJ2-1; clone_size: few; cdr3_nt: TGCGCCAGCAGCTTGTTGCTAGCGGGAGTCAATGAGCAGTTCTTC; cdr3_aa: CASSLLLAGVNEQFF
v_call: TRBV5-6; d_call: TRBD2; j_call: TRBJ2-7; clone_size: NA; cdr3_nt: TGTGCCAGCAGCCGAATCCTTACTAGCGGGTCCTACGAGCAGTACTTC; cdr3_aa: CASSRILTSGSYEQYF
v_call: TRBV24-1; d_call: TRBD2; j_call: TRBJ2-3; clone_size: few; cdr3_nt: TGTGCCACCAGTGGAGGGACTAGCGGGATAGATACGCAGTATTTT; cdr3_aa: CATSGGTSGIDTQYF
v_call: TRBV19; d_call: TRBD2; j_call: TRBJ2-1; clone_size: once; cdr3_nt: TGTGCCAGTAGTAAAGACGGGACTAGCCCCAAGTACAATGAGCAGTTCTTC; cdr3_aa: CASSKDGTSPKYNEQFF
v_call: TRBV19; d_call: NA; j_call: TRBJ2-1; clone_size: NA; cdr3_nt: TGTGCCAGTAGTCCCGACCCACTCTCGAATGAGCAGTTCTTC; cdr3_aa: CASSPDPLSNEQFF
v_call: TRBV29-1; d_call: TRBD2; j_call: TRBJ2-1; clone_size: NA; cdr3_nt: TGCAGCGTTAGAACTAGCGGGGGCAATGAGCAGTTCTTC; cdr3_aa: CSVRTSGGNEQFF
v_call: TRBV6-1; d_call: NA; j_call: TRBJ2-7; clone_size: NA; cdr3_nt: TGTGCCAGCAGTGAATCCCACAGGTTGGTGGAGCAGTACTTC; cdr3_aa: CASSESHRLVEQYF
v_call: TRBV19; d_call: NA; j_call: TRBJ1-1; clone_size: NA; cdr3_nt: TGTGCCAGTAGCAACCAGGCAGGGGTCACTGAAGCTTTCTTT; cdr3_aa: CASSNQAGVTEAFF
v_call: TRBV27; d_call: NA; j_call: TRBJ1-5; clone_size: NA; cdr3_nt: TGTGCCAGCAGTCCCACGGGGTGGGGGGGCTCGTGGCATTTT; cdr3_aa: CASSPTGWGGSWHF
v_call: TRBV3-1/TRBV3-2; d_call: NA; j_call: TRBJ2-3; clone_size: NA; cdr3_nt: TGTGCCAGCAGCCAAGAGGGGGTAGATACGCAGTATTTT; cdr3_aa: CASSQEGVDTQYF
v_call: TRBV19; d_call: NA; j_call: TRBJ2-3; clone_size: NA; cdr3_nt: TGTGCCAGTAGTTCTGCTAGGGGCACAGATACGCAGTATTTT; cdr3_aa: CASSSARGTDTQYF
v_call: TRBV3-1/TRBV3-2; d_call: NA; j_call: TRBJ2-1; clone_size: once; cdr3_nt: TGTGCCAGCAGCCAAGGTTATGGGGGCGCCTCCTACAATGAGCAGTTCTTC; cdr3_aa: CASSQGYGGASYNEQFF
v_call: TRBV7-2; d_call: TRBD2; j_call: TRBJ2-7; clone_size: once; cdr3_nt: TGTGCCAGCAGCTTCAAATCGGGACTAGCGGGCGGCTACTACGAGCAGTACTTC; cdr3_aa: CASSFKSGLAGGYYEQYF
v_call: TRBV10-3; d_call: NA; j_call: TRBJ2-7; clone_size: NA; cdr3_nt: TGTGCCATCAGTGAGTCGCAACTTGGGTATGACGAGCAGTACTTC; cdr3_aa: CAISESQLGYDEQYF
v_call: TRBV7-9; d_call: NA; j_call: TRBJ2-5; clone_size: NA; cdr3_nt: TGTGCCAGCAGCTTCAGAAGGGCACAAGAGACCCAGTACTTC; cdr3_aa: CASSFRRAQETQYF
v_call: TRBV4-3; d_call: TRBD1; j_call: TRBJ2-3; clone_size: NA; cdr3_nt: TGCGCCAGCAGCCAAGATGGGGGACAGATCACAGATACGCAGTATTTT; cdr3_aa: CASSQDGGQITDTQYF
v_call: TRBV9; d_call: TRBD1; j_call: TRBJ2-1; clone_size: NA; cdr3_nt: TGTGCCAGCAGCGTAGAAGGGACAGAGTACAATGAGCAGTTCTTC; cdr3_aa: CASSVEGTEYNEQFF
v_call: TRBV5-1; d_call: NA; j_call: TRBJ2-4; clone_size: NA; cdr3_nt: TGCGCCAGCAGCTTGGACCCCGGAGAGAGGGGGATTCAGTACTTC; cdr3_aa: CASSLDPGERGIQYF
v_call: TRBV9; d_call: TRBD1; j_call: TRBJ2-1; clone_size: NA; cdr3_nt: TGTGCCAGCAGCGCTCGCCTCGGGACAGCCGAGCAGTTCTTC; cdr3_aa: CASSARLGTAEQFF
v_call: TRBV10-3; d_call: TRBD1; j_call: TRBJ1-2; clone_size: NA; cdr3_nt: TGTGCCATCAGTGAGACAGGGGGATTAGGTGGGGACTATGGCTACACCTTC; cdr3_aa: CAISETGGLGGDYGYTF
v_call: TRBV19; d_call: NA; j_call: TRBJ2-1; clone_size: once; cdr3_nt: TGTGCCAGTATCGACCAGGCAGGGAGCAATGAGCAGTTCTTC; cdr3_aa: CASIDQAGSNEQFF
v_call: TRBV5-5; d_call: TRBD1; j_call: TRBJ2-5; clone_size: once; cdr3_nt: TGTGCCAGCAGCCGCGCGCAGGTCACTAGGGGGCTGGAGACCCAGTACTTC; cdr3_aa: CASSRAQVTRGLETQYF
v_call: TRBV4-1; d_call: NA; j_call: TRBJ1-2; clone_size: NA; cdr3_nt: TGCGCCAGCAGCCAAGAGCGGGGTATCGGCTACACCTTC; cdr3_aa: CASSQERGIGYTF
v_call: TRBV7-2; d_call: NA; j_call: TRBJ2-7; clone_size: NA; cdr3_nt: TGTGCCAGCAGCTTAGAGAGTTACTCCTACGAGCAGTACTTC; cdr3_aa: CASSLESYSYEQYF
v_call: TRBV29-1; d_call: NA; j_call: TRBJ1-1; clone_size: NA; cdr3_nt: TGCAGCGTTGGACCCCATCCCATGAACACTGAAGCTTTCTTT; cdr3_aa: CSVGPHPMNTEAFF
v_call: TRBV7-6; d_call: NA; j_call: TRBJ1-2; clone_size: NA; cdr3_nt: TGTGCCAGCAGCCCATCCTGGACAGAAAACTATGGCTACACCTTC; cdr3_aa: CASSPSWTENYGYTF
v_call: TRBV7-9; d_call: NA; j_call: TRBJ2-1; clone_size: once; cdr3_nt: TGTGCCAGCAGCTATTCGGAACAGTCCAGGAATGAGCAGTTCTTC; cdr3_aa: CASSYSEQSRNEQFF
v_call: TRBV4-1; d_call: NA; j_call: TRBJ1-4; clone_size: NA; cdr3_nt: TGCGCCAGCAGCCAAGATTCCGGAGTAGATGAAAAACTGTTTTTT; cdr3_aa: CASSQDSGVDEKLFF
v_call: TRBV6-1; d_call: NA; j_call: TRBJ1-1; clone_size: NA; cdr3_nt: TGTGCCAGCAGTGAAACCCAGGGAATTGAAGCTTTCTTT; cdr3_aa: CASSETQGIEAFF
v_call: TRBV9; d_call: NA; j_call: TRBJ1-1; clone_size: NA; cdr3_nt: TGTGCCAGCAGCGTAGAGGGGGACACTGAAGCTTTCTTT; cdr3_aa: CASSVEGDTEAFF
v_call: TRBV5-1; d_call: TRBD1; j_call: TRBJ1-4; clone_size: few; cdr3_nt: TGCGCCAGCAGCCAGACAGGGTCCCATGAAAAACTGTTTTTT; cdr3_aa: CASSQTGSHEKLFF
v_call: TRBV6-2/TRBV6-3; d_call: NA; j_call: TRBJ1-2; clone_size: NA; cdr3_nt: TGTGCCAGCAGCCGTCAACCGGGACTCACTACTGAACCCAGCCATGGCTACACCTTC; cdr3_aa: CASSRQPGLTTEPSHGYTF
v_call: TRBV29-1; d_call: TRBD1; j_call: TRBJ1-1; clone_size: NA; cdr3_nt: TGCAGCACCCGACAGGGGGACACTGAAGCTTTCTTT; cdr3_aa: CSTRQGDTEAFF
v_call: TRBV28; d_call: TRBD1; j_call: TRBJ2-2; clone_size: NA; cdr3_nt: TGTGCCAGCAGTCCGGGACAGGGGACCGGGGAGCTGTTTTTT; cdr3_aa: CASSPGQGTGELFF
v_call: TRBV30; d_call: NA; j_call: TRBJ1-4; clone_size: NA; cdr3_nt: TGTGCCTGGAGTCGGGGGGGGCCCCAGGGTGAAAAACTGTTTTTT; cdr3_aa: CAWSRGGPQGEKLFF
v_call: TRBV18; d_call: NA; j_call: TRBJ1-2; clone_size: NA; cdr3_nt: TGTGCCAGCTCACCACCACAGTCGCAGAGAACCTATGGCTACACCTTC; cdr3_aa: CASSPPQSQRTYGYTF
v_call: TRBV7-6; d_call: NA; j_call: TRBJ2-5; clone_size: NA; cdr3_nt: TGTGCCAGCAGCTTACTGTCGACAGTTCAAGAGACCCAGTACTTC; cdr3_aa: CASSLLSTVQETQYF